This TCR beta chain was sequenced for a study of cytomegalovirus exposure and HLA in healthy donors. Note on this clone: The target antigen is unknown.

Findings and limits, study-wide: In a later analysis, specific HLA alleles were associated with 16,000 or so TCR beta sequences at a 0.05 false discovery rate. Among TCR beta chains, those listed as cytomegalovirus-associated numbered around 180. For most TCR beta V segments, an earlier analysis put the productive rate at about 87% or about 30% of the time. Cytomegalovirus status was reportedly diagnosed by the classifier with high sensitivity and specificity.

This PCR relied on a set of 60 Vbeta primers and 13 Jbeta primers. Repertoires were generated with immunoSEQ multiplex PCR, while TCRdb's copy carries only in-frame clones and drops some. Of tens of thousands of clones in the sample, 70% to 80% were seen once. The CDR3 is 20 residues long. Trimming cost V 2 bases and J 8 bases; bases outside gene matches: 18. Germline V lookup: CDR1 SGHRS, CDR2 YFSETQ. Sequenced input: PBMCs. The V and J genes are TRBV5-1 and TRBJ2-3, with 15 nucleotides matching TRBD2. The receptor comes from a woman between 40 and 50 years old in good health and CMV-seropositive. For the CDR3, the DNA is TGCGCCAGCAGCTTAGGACTAGCGGGAGGGGATAGGCCCACCGTGGGTACGCAGTATTTT. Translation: CASSLGLAGGDRPTVGTQYF.